Given below is one T cell receptor beta chain in context. Its binding antigen is unknown. Within one base of it there is no much larger clone, and no base qualities were kept. TCRbeta CDR3 regions were amplified from genomic DNA by means of the immunoSEQ Assay, a bias-controlled multiplex PCR. As for how the authors treated the data: Nucleated cell counts per sample were estimated from amplification of reference gene primers within the assay. Sequence reads were collapsed and filtered to measure the absolute abundance of every unique TCRbeta CDR3 rearrangement. For each sample, productive Simpson clonality was calculated by taking the square root of Simpson's diversity index across productive rearrangements. TCRdb holds this immuneACCESS table with in-frame rearrangements only. Some clones are missing; in checked studies, unresolved V genes explain under half, and the rest has no known cause. The DNA was the basis for D and trimming; V, J and clone size are from that table. The sample contains 55,000 to 85,000 clones, roughly 80% of them found a single time. The ten largest make up 22% of the sample.

These data come from a study of blood T cell repertoires in COVID-19 (TCRdb year 2020). The study in broad terms: Samples from collaborators originated in the United States, Italy and Spain and spanned both the acute and convalescent phases of COVID-19. The material from the prospective study consisted of cDNA or gDNA derived from T cells, B-cell-depleted T cells, or PBMCs. Where available, HLA class I and class II types were obtained from metadata supplied by the sample provider rather than from assay-based typing. The dataset comprised deeply sampled blood TCRbeta repertoires from subjects exposed to, actively infected with, or recovered from COVID-19. Samples came from the ongoing ImmuneRACE study (first 160 participants) plus 1,254 subjects from 6 global collaborators. The repertoires were released in a freely available public database meant as a resource for research on the immune response to SARS-CoV-2. Nearly every sample came with metadata listing a de-identified subject ID, COVID-19 status, age in years and sex. The research as a whole found: How much clinical and demographic metadata was included differed by source and by participant, and the metadata was provided uncurated.

The collaborating institutions used their own protocols to collect whole blood in K2EDTA tubes. For TCRbeta analysis, collaborators shipped samples in one of three forms: frozen whole blood, isolated PBMCs, or DNA extracted from either of those sample types. From a lookup of the germline V gene, CDR1 and CDR2 are SGHTA and FQGTGA. V sheds 0 bases and J sheds 2 bases, leaving 7 bases between their ends. CDR3 length: 14 amino acids, cysteine to phenylalanine. Just CDR3 DNA is preserved here, 42 bases in frame from base 1. The receptor chain draws on TRBV7-3 and TRBJ1-2; confidence is insufficient to name the D gene. The specimen sequenced was peripheral blood. The clonotype was recovered from a man between 60 and 70 years old with acute or convalescent COVID-19. The CDR3 region reads CASSLTGGNYGYTF. The DNA sequence is TGTGCCAGCAGCTTAACAGGCGGAAACTATGGCTACACCTTC.